The clone carrying this T cell receptor (beta chain) was detected many times. Its target is not known. Every donor gave about 9 milliliters of peripheral blood. This record comes from a study of blood T cells in healthy people across ages. For the second PCR, which ran for roughly 6 to 12 cycles, a sample-barcoded 5' primer and a J-beta primer mix were used. Every molecule of cDNA carried a tag from a template-switch adaptor with 12 random nucleotides. A single record per CDR3 protein comes from TCRdb applying MiXCR to the 5' RACE reads. Found here are approximately 350,000 distinct CDR3 sequences, roughly half of them singletons; the top ten hold around 50%. The CDR3 sequence is 12 residues long. V was cut by 6 bases and J by 2 bases, with 9 bases left in between. Germline values: CDR1 DFQATT, CDR2 SNEGSKA (reference sequence). Overall study findings and caveats: Donors of long life had a larger count of naive CD4+ cells and greater diversity than aged donors. TCR beta diversity, measured per million T cells, fell in a roughly linear way with age.

The specimen sequenced was blood. The receptor comes from a man in his sixties in good health. The chain is built from TRBV20-1 and TRBJ2-3; D is possibly TRBD2 (6 bases). This CDR3 reads CSASSVTDTQYF. CDR3 DNA sequence: TGCAGTGCGTCTAGCGTCACAGATACGCAGTATTTT.